The next 22 T cell receptor beta chains were all read from a single sample in a study of early T cells in non-severe SARS-CoV-2 infection. TCRdb re-called the 5' RACE reads through MiXCR, storing one row per CDR3 protein. The repertoire holds roughly 47,000 distinct CDR3 sequences, with 23% as singletons. The source was whole blood, collected at baseline. These TCRs come from an adult who was a healthcare worker with PCR-confirmed SARS-CoV-2 infection or an uninfected control (not recorded which).

The chain combines TRBV25-1 with TRBJ2-7; D gene uncertain. Germline values: CDR1 MGHDK, CDR2 SYGVNS. This CDR3 spans 15 amino acids. V lost 4 bases and J 4 bases, leaving 17 bases between the germline ends. CDR3: CASSATGYVGYEQYF. CDR3 bases: TGTGCCAGCAGTGCTACTGGGTATGTGGGGTACGAGCAGTACTTC.

This clonotype has just a few counts. The chain couples TRBV7-3 to TRBJ2-3; no clear D gene. The CDR3 loop spans 14 amino acids. V gave up 5 bases and J gave up 2 bases, with 11 bases separating them. Germline CDR1 and CDR2: SGHTA and FQGTGA. The CDR3 DNA reads as TGTGCCAGCAGCGTCCAGCCCAACACAGATACGCAGTATTTT. Protein: CASSVQPNTDTQYF.

This clonotype was counted a few times. The V and J genes are TRBV5-1 and TRBJ2-5; tentatively, D is TRBD2 (5 bases). V lost 4 bases and J lost 1, with 20 bases in between. Germline values: CDR1 SGHRS, CDR2 YFSETQ. The CDR3 contains 17 residues. The CDR3 protein is CASSRQLGRARQETQYF. The CDR3 DNA reads TGCGCCAGCAGCCGACAACTAGGGCGAGCCCGCCAAGAGACCCAGTACTTC.

The V call is TRBV4-3, the J call TRBJ2-7; TRBD1 aligns across 7 bases. The J segment lost 0 bases and the V segment lost 5 bases, leaving 4 bases of the junction unmatched. CDR1 is LGHNA and CDR2 is YSLEER in the germline V gene. CDR3 size: 14 residues. The CDR3 nucleotides read TGCGCCAGCAGCACAGGGGCTAGCTCCTACGAGCAGTACTTC. It encodes CASSTGASSYEQYF.

This clonotype was counted a few times. V gene TRBV3-1 combines with J gene TRBJ1-5, with no clear D. The germline V and J ends were trimmed by 1 base and 11 bases, with 18 bases remaining between them. Germline CDR1 LGHDT, CDR2 YNNKEL (reference sequence). The CDR3 has 15 amino acids. The CDR3 DNA follows: TGTGCCAGCAGCCAAGGTCGGTTTACCGGGGTAGCCCAGCATTTT. Translated, it gives CASSQGRFTGVAQHF.

The V gene is TRBV12-5, the J gene TRBJ2-2; D gene unclear. Germline V gives CDR1 LGHNT, CDR2 FRNRAP. V gave up 5 bases and J gave up 6 bases, with 16 bases separating them. The length of the CDR3 is 15 residues. CDR3 protein: CASGLLPERAGELFF. CDR3 sequence (DNA): TGTGCTAGTGGTCTTTTACCCGAACGGGCCGGGGAGCTGTTTTTT.

This chain connects TRBV27 to TRBJ2-3; D possibly corresponds to TRBD2 (5 bases). The CDR3 is 14 amino acids. Trimming stripped 3 bases from V and 2 bases from J, with 9 bases between. Germline V gene sequence: CDR1 MNHEY, CDR2 SMNVEV (reference sequence). The CDR3 protein is CASSFRGITDTQYF. For the CDR3, the DNA is TGTGCCAGCAGTTTTAGAGGGATCACAGATACGCAGTATTTT.

This clonotype was counted only a few times. V and J are TRBV4-1 and TRBJ2-7, with D possibly TRBD1 on 6 matching bases. The ends were cut back, 4 bases at V and 5 bases at J, with 12 bases in the middle. Germline V gene data show CDR1 as MGHRA and CDR2 as YSYEKL. The length of the CDR3 is 13 residues. For the CDR3, the DNA is TGCGCCAGCAGCCCAAAGGGGGATCACGAGCAGTACTTC. This translates into CASSPKGDHEQYF.

The chain joins TRBV12-3 or TRBV12-4 to TRBJ2-7, with TRBD1 matching over 9 bases. Germline trimming cut 6 bases from V and 0 bases from J; bases unmatched to any gene: 9. The CDR3 covers 16 residues. CDR3 in DNA: TGTGCCAGCAGCCCGGGACAGGGACAGCCCTCCTACGAGCAGTACTTC. Protein product: CASSPGQGQPSYEQYF.

The gene calls are TRBV4-3 and TRBJ2-1; D may be TRBD1 or TRBD2 (7 bases each). Trimming left V 4 bases short and J 7 bases short, with 14 bases between. The CDR3 is made up of 14 amino acids. The germline V gene encodes CDR1 LGHNA and CDR2 YSLEER. The CDR3 is CASSLSGGGNEQFF. DNA for the CDR3: TGCGCCAGCAGCCTGTCAGGGGGAGGGAATGAGCAGTTCTTC.

This clonotype was observed a few times. The genes are TRBV20-1 and TRBJ2-7; 10 nucleotides match TRBD1. Trimming took 6 bases from V and 3 from J; bases not matched to a gene: 2. CDR1 DFQATT and CDR2 SNEGSKA come from the germline V gene (reference sequence). There are 12 residues in the CDR3. CDR3 nucleotides: TGCAGTGCGGGACAGGGGATCTACGAGCAGTACTTC. This sequence encodes CSAGQGIYEQYF.

This clonotype was seen a few times. The V call is TRBV4-3, the J call TRBJ1-2, with D hard to call. The germline V and J ends were trimmed by 6 bases and 3 bases, with 14 bases remaining between them. The germline CDR1 and CDR2 sequences are LGHNA and YSLEER. This CDR3 has 14 amino acids. The CDR3 protein is CASSPNLADYGYTF. CDR3 in DNA: TGCGCCAGCAGTCCAAACCTGGCCGACTATGGCTACACCTTC.

The chain links TRBV29-1 to TRBJ1-4; TRBD1 agrees at 10 bases. V shed 4 bases, J shed 8 bases, and the junction held 4 bases outside the gene matches. This CDR3 has 13 residues. Germline V CDR1 and CDR2: SQVTM, ANQGSEA. The CDR3, as DNA: TGCAGCGTTGGACAGGGGGCGATGGAAAAACTGTTTTTT. It translates to CSVGQGAMEKLFF.

The genes are TRBV11-3 and TRBJ2-1; D unresolved. The CDR3 loop spans 13 amino acids. Germline loops: CDR1 SGHNT, CDR2 YENEEA. The ends were cut back, 0 bases at V and 4 bases at J, with 4 bases in the middle. CDR3 bases: TGTGCCAGCAGCTTAGAGGCGTACAATGAGCAGTTCTTC. Its protein product is CASSLEAYNEQFF.

This chain uses TRBV7-2 with TRBJ2-5; TRBD1 matches 7 bases. The CDR3 runs to 14 residues. The germline gives CDR1 SGHTA, CDR2 FQGNSA. Trimming took 2 bases from V and 3 from J; bases not matched to a gene: 3. The CDR3 DNA reads as TGTGCCAGCAGCTTACAGGGGGTCGAAGAGACCCAGTACTTC. The encoded protein is CASSLQGVEETQYF.

This clonotype has only a few counts. The gene calls are TRBV4-3 and TRBJ2-3; the D is unclear. Germline V lookup: CDR1 LGHNA, CDR2 YSLEER. The germline V and J ends were trimmed by 0 bases and 6 bases, with 4 bases remaining between them. CDR3 length: 12 amino acids. For the CDR3, the DNA is TGCGCCAGCAGCCAAGATCGGGATACGCAGTATTTT. Translated: CASSQDRDTQYF.

The DNA for the CDR3 is TGTGCCAGCAGTTCCGCACGGGGGAGCACAGATACGCAGTATTTT. This gives the protein CASSSARGSTDTQYF. The chain recombines TRBV6-1 with TRBJ2-3, with D possibly being TRBD2 (6 bases). With 5 bases removed from V and 0 bases from J, the gap between germline ends came to 12 bases. CDR3 length: 15 amino acids. CDR1 and CDR2 (germline): MNHNS, SASEGT.

This chain joins TRBV7-2 and TRBJ2-1; 10 bases map to TRBD1. In germline, CDR1 is SGHTA, CDR2 FQGNSA. CDR3 length: 15 amino acids. V dropped 4 bases and J dropped 4; count of bases not matched to a gene: 4. CDR3 DNA sequence: TGTGCCAGCAGCTCGACAGGGGGCACTTACAATGAGCAGTTCTTC. Its translation is CASSSTGGTYNEQFF.

This clonotype was recorded a few times. The rearrangement uses TRBV3-1 and TRBJ2-7; tentative D call: TRBD2 (5 bases). The CDR3 covers 14 residues. Germline CDR1 LGHDT, CDR2 YNNKEL (reference sequence). V was clipped by 5 bases and J by 3 bases, with 14 bases between them. The CDR3 nucleotides are TGTGCCAGCAGCTTTCGGGGAAGGGACTACGAGCAGTACTTC. The encoded protein is CASSFRGRDYEQYF.

The CDR3 loop reads CASSLEDGYSGNTIYF. The DNA for the CDR3 is TGTGCCAGCAGCTTAGAGGACGGTTACTCTGGAAACACCATATATTTT. The chain combines TRBV7-9 with TRBJ1-3; D is unresolved. The V end lost 1 base, the J end lost 0 bases, and 10 bases lay between the germline ends. The germline gives CDR1 SEHNR, CDR2 FQNEAQ (reference sequence). The CDR3 loop spans 16 amino acids.

This clonotype has only a few counts. The V and J genes are TRBV6-5 and TRBJ1-2, with D hard to call. The V gene's germline CDR1 is MNHEY and CDR2 SVGAGI. Between the trimmed V and J ends, which lost 3 bases and 7 bases, there was a span of 18 bases. The CDR3 totals 15 residues. CDR3 DNA sequence: TGTGCCAGCAGTTATCGGATTTCGGTTACTGCTGGCTACACCTTC. Protein: CASSYRISVTAGYTF.

This clonotype was recorded a few times. The rearrangement links TRBV24-1 to TRBJ2-3; TRBD2 is a possible D gene (5 bases). The V gene lost 6 bases and the J gene lost 5 bases, with 14 bases spanning the gap. The CDR3 is 14 residues long. Germline V gene sequence: CDR1 KGHDR, CDR2 SFDVKD. The CDR3 coding sequence is TGTGCCACCAGTAGGGCGGATGGAGGAGATACGCAGTATTTT. It yields the protein CATSRADGGDTQYF.